The clone carrying this T cell receptor (beta chain) was detected only once. CDR1 and CDR2 from the germline V gene are SGHNT and YYREEE (reference sequence). The CDR3 is 13 residues long. V was shortened by 4 bases and J by 10 bases, with 17 bases between the two germline ends. The data belong to a study of shared clonotypes between healthy human individuals. Measured with immunoSEQ multiplex PCR; TCRdb has only the in-frame clones, and not every one. There are under 650,000 clones in the sample; approximately 95% occur only once, and about 0.064% lies in the top ten. The receptor's source is a woman in her 30s in good health. The material sequenced was naive CD4+ T cells sorted from blood. Sample subset: CD45RA+ positively selected. The V and J genes are TRBV5-4 and TRBJ2-5; D gene uncertain. CDR3 in amino acids: CASSTPGPSYQYF. CDR3 DNA sequence: TGTGCCAGCAGCACCCCGGGCCCATCTTACCAGTACTTC.